This TCR beta chain was observed in a study of OX40 agonist ivuxolimab in advanced cancers. Study-level results: Low normalized clonal expansion also occurred in some nonresponding patients.

Germline V CDR1 and CDR2: ENHRY, SYGVKD. V was pared by 4 bases and J by 4 bases, with 10 bases between. This CDR3 spans 13 amino acids. Produced via immunoSEQ multiplex PCR; TCRdb's table is partial and in-frame only. The repertoire holds approximately 73,000 clones, with roughly 87% as singletons. This clone was detected only a few times. Its matching antigen is unknown. The chain is built from TRBV10-3 and TRBJ1-2; D call uncertain. The sample was CD4+ or CD8+ T cells sorted from blood, taken in a trial of the OX40 agonist ivuxolimab. The TCR was taken from an adult with an advanced solid tumor such as melanoma, head and neck, liver or kidney cancer. As DNA, the CDR3 is TGTGCCATCAGTGTACAGCCCCTCTATGGCTACACCTTC. Its translation is CAISVQPLYGYTF.